The source of this T cell receptor beta chain is a study of Tregs in tolerant kidney transplant recipients. Method: immunoSEQ multiplex PCR; TCRdb's copy keeps in-frame clones and lacks some. This table holds some 90,000 clones, 85% to 95% found once. The length of the CDR3 is 16 residues. V lost 7 bases and J lost 8, with 24 bases in between. Germline CDR1 and CDR2: MGHRA and YSYEKL. The TCR originated in a human donor in good health. This chain links TRBV4-1 with TRBJ2-1, with D possibly matching TRBD2 (6 bases). The specimen sequenced was CD8+ T cells from blood. The CDR3 sequence is CASTPRAGLRKDEQFF. As DNA, the CDR3 is TGCGCCAGCACCCCAAGAGCTGGACTAAGAAAAGATGAGCAGTTCTTC.